These 15 T cell receptor beta chains share one sample of origin, sequenced in a study of cytomegalovirus exposure and HLA in healthy donors. 60 Vbeta and 13 Jbeta primers were used in PCR. Produced via immunoSEQ multiplex PCR; TCRdb's table is partial and in-frame only. The table lists approximately 210,000 clones, over 75% of them singletons. The sample comprised PBMCs. These receptors were obtained from a woman between 45 and 60 years old in good health and CMV-seropositive.

This sequence joins TRBV19 and TRBJ1-2, with D possibly matching TRBD1 (5 bases). Trimming took off 2 bases at V and 4 bases at J, with 11 bases between the two ends. This CDR3 contains 14 residues. In germline, CDR1 is LNHDA, CDR2 SQIVND (reference sequence). CDR3 protein: CASSISDSPYGYTF. The CDR3 nucleotides are TGTGCCAGTAGTATATCCGACAGCCCCTATGGCTACACCTTC.

The chain has TRBV7-6 and TRBJ2-7; D possibly corresponds to TRBD1 (5 bases). The V end was cut by 5 bases, the J end by 2 bases, with 10 bases between. The germline V gene encodes CDR1 SGHVS and CDR2 FNYEAQ. The CDR3 has 13 amino acids. CDR3 sequence (DNA): TGTGCCAGCAGCGACAGTTATCCCTACGAGCAGTACTTC. It encodes CASSDSYPYEQYF.

This clone was counted a few times. The chain joins TRBV4-2 to TRBJ2-7, with a possible D match to TRBD2 (5 bases). This CDR3 region has 12 residues. Germline assignment: CDR1 LGHNA and CDR2 YNFKEQ. V lost 0 bases to trimming and J lost 6 bases, with 6 bases between them. DNA for the CDR3: TGTGCCAGCAGCCAAGATCGGGGCGAGCAGTACTTC. Translating it yields CASSQDRGEQYF.

The chain recombines TRBV7-9 with TRBJ1-2; 9 nucleotides align to TRBD1. CDR1 is SEHNR and CDR2 is FQNEAQ in the germline V gene (reference sequence). Trimming took 5 bases from V and 5 from J; bases not matched to a gene: 3. The CDR3 is made up of 13 amino acids. The CDR3 region is CASSRTGAYGYTF. CDR3 nucleotide sequence: TGTGCCAGCAGCAGGACAGGGGCTTATGGCTACACCTTC.

Notes on this clone: Other DNA sequences of this sample code for an identical CDR3. V is TRBV7-9 and J is TRBJ1-1; unclear D gene. The CDR3 has 13 amino acids. The V end lost 6 bases, the J end lost 0 bases, and 8 bases lay between the germline ends. Germline V gene sequence: CDR1 SEHNR, CDR2 FQNEAQ (reference sequence). The CDR3 region has the DNA TGTGCCAGCAGTCGGGAAATGAACACTGAAGCTTTCTTT. Translated: CASSREMNTEAFF.

The sample holds a few counts of this clone. The chain employs TRBV15 and TRBJ1-5; D is unclear. This CDR3 region has 15 residues. Germline V lookup: CDR1 LNHNV, CDR2 YYDKDF (reference sequence). V was clipped by 1 base and J by 1 base, with 8 bases between them. CDR3 sequence (DNA): TGTGCCACCAGCAGAGTCTTTGGCAGCAATCAGCCCCAGCATTTT. As protein: CATSRVFGSNQPQHF.

The V gene is TRBV5-1, the J gene TRBJ1-2; the match to TRBD1 covers 8 bases. The CDR3 length is 16 residues. CDR1 and CDR2 from the germline V gene are SGHRS and YFSETQ. Unmatched junction bases numbered 10, after V lost 4 bases and J lost 2 bases. CDR3 protein: CASSPFQGQGNYGYTF. CDR3 nucleotides: TGCGCCAGCAGCCCTTTCCAAGGACAGGGAAACTATGGCTACACCTTC. Based on the CDR3 plus reference TRBV5-1 and TRBJ1-2, the full variable domain is KAGVTQTPRYLIKTRGQQVTLSCSPISGHRSVSWYQQTPGQGLQFLFEYFSETQRNKGNFPGRFSGRQFSNSRSEMNVSTLELGDSALYLCASSPFQGQGNYGYTFGSGTRLTVV.

Note on this clone: The junction departs from germline at one end; a sequencing error may be responsible. The rearrangement uses TRBV9 and TRBJ2-7, with D uncertain. From germline, CDR1 is SGDLS and CDR2 YYNGEE. The CDR3 is made up of 15 amino acids. The CDR3 is CASSVEGAGSSEQYF. CDR3 DNA: TGTGCCAGCAGCGTAGAAGGAGCCGGATCCTCCGAGCAGTACTTC.

V usage is TRBV6-1 and J usage is TRBJ1-5, with a weak D call TRBD1 (5 bases). The V gene lost 6 bases and the J gene lost 6 bases, with 15 bases spanning the gap. Germline V gene lookup returns CDR1 MNHNS and CDR2 SASEGT. The CDR3 runs 14 residues. The CDR3 spells CASRPLTETQPQHF. The CDR3, as DNA: TGTGCCAGCAGACCACTGACAGAAACTCAGCCCCAGCATTTT.

With regard to this clone: Germline and junction disagree at one end, which may indicate a read error. This chain connects TRBV7-9 to TRBJ1-2, with D tentatively TRBD1 (5 bases). The germline V gene has CDR1 SEHNR and CDR2 FQNEAQ (reference sequence). The CDR3 covers 12 residues. CDR3 DNA sequence: TGTTCCAGCAGCTTTACAGGTTTCGGCTACACCTTC. This codes for CSSSFTGFGYTF.

The rearrangement links TRBV6-6 to TRBJ2-7; 7 bases align to TRBD2. The germline V gene has CDR1 MNHNY and CDR2 SVGAGI (reference sequence). Trimming cost V 8 bases and J 3 bases; bases outside gene matches: 10. The CDR3 is 14 residues long. The CDR3 region has the DNA TGTGCCAGCGCCCCGCGGGGGTCCTTCTACGAGCAGTACTTC. Translation: CASAPRGSFYEQYF.

CDR3 DNA sequence: TGTGCCAGCAGTTACATTGCAGGAACAGCTAACTATGGCTACACCTTC. It yields the protein CASSYIAGTANYGYTF. The chain recombines TRBV6-6 with TRBJ1-2; D is ambiguous. The length of the CDR3 is 16 residues. V was trimmed by 2 bases and J by 0 bases, leaving 13 bases between them. Germline loops: CDR1 MNHNY, CDR2 SVGAGI (reference sequence).

This rearrangement joins TRBV14 to TRBJ2-7; a weak D match, TRBD1 (5 bases). Germline V gene data show CDR1 as SGHDN and CDR2 as FVKESK. With 2 bases removed from V and 3 bases from J, the gap between germline ends came to 14 bases. There are 15 residues in the CDR3. CDR3 sequence (DNA): TGTGCCAGCAGCCAATCGGGCAGGGCCAACTACGAGCAGTACTTC. This encodes CASSQSGRANYEQYF.

In its sample, this clone was seen once. The chain joins TRBV6-5 to TRBJ1-1, with TRBD1 as a possible D gene (5 bases). The length of the CDR3 is 16 residues. V was cut by 2 bases and J by 3 bases, with 16 bases left in between. Per germline, CDR1 MNHEY and CDR2 SVGAGI. CDR3: CASSYLAPGQDTEAFF. In DNA, the CDR3 is TGTGCCAGCAGTTACCTCGCCCCAGGGCAAGACACTGAAGCTTTCTTT.

This chain joins TRBV6-5 and TRBJ2-1; 9 bases are shared with TRBD1. Germline V gene lookup returns CDR1 MNHEY and CDR2 SVGAGI. The CDR3 is 14 residues long. Trimming removed 2 bases from V and 5 bases from J; junction bases left unmatched: 1. The CDR3 nucleotides read TGTGCCAGCAGTTACGACAGGGGGAACAATGAGCAGTTCTTC. This encodes CASSYDRGNNEQFF.